These 5 T cell receptor beta chains share one sample of origin, sequenced in a study of shared clonotypes between healthy human individuals. Terminally differentiated effector memory CD45RA+ cells were left out of the naive CD8 fraction, which was CD45RO-negative and positively selected for CCR7. Produced via immunoSEQ multiplex PCR; TCRdb's table is partial and in-frame only. The top ten clones hold approximately 1% of a sample with nearly 2 million clones, about 95% of them seen once. Sequencing was carried out using naive CD8+ T cells sorted from blood. Receptors originate from a man younger than 30 in good health.

A note on this clone: The same CDR3 arises from other DNA sequences in this sample as well. The V call is TRBV18, the J call TRBJ2-1; the D gene could be TRBD1 or TRBD2 (5 bases each). From germline, CDR1 is KGHSH and CDR2 LQKENI. V was cut by 0 bases and J by 10 bases, with 7 bases left in between. There are 12 residues in the CDR3. The chain's CDR3 is CASSPPGPEQFF. The CDR3 DNA follows: TGTGCCAGCTCACCACCGGGACCAGAGCAGTTCTTC.

Note on this clone: In the same sample, other DNA sequences code for this CDR3. The chain carries TRBV7-9 and TRBJ2-7; D gene uncertain. This CDR3 has 12 amino acids. In germline, CDR1 is SEHNR, CDR2 FQNEAQ (reference sequence). Trimming shortened V by 1 base and J by 5 bases, and 6 bases separated the two germline ends. The CDR3, as DNA: TGTGCCAGCAGCTTAGGGGTAGACGAGCAGTACTTC. Amino acids: CASSLGVDEQYF.

A single count supports this clone. V is TRBV5-6 and J is TRBJ1-2, with 7 positions matching TRBD1. With 2 bases clipped from V and 3 bases from J, the junction kept 16 bases outside the gene matches. This CDR3 contains 18 residues. Looked up from germline, CDR1 is SGHDT and CDR2 is YYEEEE. CDR3 DNA: TGTGCCAGCAGCTTACCGGCCCCGGGACAGTCAAAAGACTATGGCTACACCTTC. Protein product: CASSLPAPGQSKDYGYTF.

The chain recombines TRBV7-3 with TRBJ2-3; 8 bases line up with TRBD2. The length of the CDR3 is 16 residues. The V and J ends lost 5 bases and 4 bases, in that order; junction bases with no gene match: 11. In germline, CDR1 is SGHTA, CDR2 FQGTGA. The CDR3 DNA follows: TGTGCCAGCAGCCCATACACTAGCGGCCTTGCAGATACGCAGTATTTT. Protein product: CASSPYTSGLADTQYF.

The chain has TRBV25-1 and TRBJ1-2; D is unclear. The CDR3 length is 12 residues. Trimming cost V 4 bases and J 5 bases, with 8 bases left between them. The germline CDR1 and CDR2 sequences are MGHDK and SYGVNS. The CDR3 nucleotides read TGTGCCAGCAGTGGGCAGATATATGGCTACACCTTC. Translated, it gives CASSGQIYGYTF.